This T cell receptor (beta chain) is drawn from a study of blood T cell repertoires in COVID-19. The CDR3 contains 13 residues. Germline V CDR1 and CDR2: LNHDA, SQIVND (reference sequence). V lost 10 bases and J lost 4, with 16 bases in between. Sequencing was performed with immunoSEQ multiplex PCR; in TCRdb, only in-frame clones are kept and a portion is missing. The sample comprises about 76,000 clones, approximately 85% of which are singletons, and around 29% rests with the top ten. The sequencing sample was made of peripheral blood. The receptor comes from a human donor in a cohort sampled during active COVID-19. The chain couples TRBV19 to TRBJ1-2; the D gene is possibly TRBD1 (5 bases). The CDR3 region is CATGMTGGYGYTF. Written as DNA, the CDR3 is TGTGCCACCGGGATGACGGGGGGCTATGGCTACACCTTC.